This section outlines one T cell receptor beta chain sequence together with its context. Seattle patients were enrolled during active infection and followed longitudinally. This sample was taken from a study of blood T cell repertoires in COVID-19. The overall study: The samples span acute and convalescent COVID-19 from the United States, Italy and Spain. T cells, B-cell-depleted T cells, or PBMCs provided the cDNA or gDNA that served as material.

The CDR3 extends over 17 amino acids. J gave up 3 bases and V 2 bases, and 11 bases lay outside the gene matches. Germline CDR1 and CDR2: SGHVS and FNYEAQ. Per the original data handling: Estimation of nucleated cell counts relied on the amplification of reference gene primers. Libraries were prepared by immunoSEQ multiplex PCR; TCRdb keeps only in-frame clonotypes and omits some of them. D and trimming were read from the DNA, whereas the V and J calls and clone size are those reported in that table. The table includes approximately 140,000 clones, about 85% detected once. The V gene is TRBV7-6, the J gene TRBJ1-1; 8 positions agree with TRBD1. This TCR came from a human donor with COVID-19, enrolled during active disease. The donor label of this sample is uncertain. The sequenced sample consisted of peripheral blood. The CDR3 is CASSLYNQGARYTEAFF. The CDR3 nucleotides are TGTGCCAGCAGCTTATATAACCAGGGGGCGCGGTACACTGAAGCTTTCTTT.